This T cell receptor beta chain is drawn from a study of graft-versus-host responses after intestinal transplantation. At the level of the study: Among the recipients, transplants were multivisceral, liver-intestinal, or isolated intestinal. All recipients got anti-thymocyte globulin induction, then tacrolimus and steroids for roughly 3 years. Findings and caveats of the study: GvH clones were identified in recipient marrow, with some first appearing in ileum or blood. Clonal ratios of graft-versus-host to host-versus-graft in allografts were high for patients exhibiting graft-donor T cell macrochimerism.

Method: immunoSEQ multiplex PCR; TCRdb's copy keeps in-frame clones and lacks some. The profile shows over 60,000 clones, around 90% of them singletons. The length of the CDR3 is 15 residues. Germline V lookup: CDR1 MDHEN, CDR2 SYDVKM. Trimming took 3 bases from V and 4 from J; bases not matched to a gene: 6. As regards this clone: The antigen is undetermined.

Investigators treated the graft tissue so that it released intraepithelial and lamina propria lymphocytes. The chain couples TRBV28 to TRBJ2-7; 10 positions match TRBD2. The source material was ileum tissue, sampled around 350 days after transplant. This clonotype originated in a human patient who received an intestinal transplant, so some T cells may come from the graft donor. This chain's CDR3 is CASSFIPSGSYEQYF. The CDR3 DNA is TGTGCCAGCAGTTTCATCCCTAGCGGGAGTTACGAGCAGTACTTC.